Following are 16 T cell receptor beta chains from one sample sequenced in a study of blood T cell repertoires in COVID-19. TCRdb's table, derived via immunoSEQ multiplex PCR, lists solely in-frame clones and lacks some. The table has around 300,000 clones, roughly 90% seen once. The sample taken for sequencing was PBMCs or T cells enriched from blood (not recorded which). The receptor set was obtained from a woman between 40 and 50 years old who had recovered from COVID-19.

The V and J genes are TRBV4-1 and TRBJ1-2; TRBD1 matches at 10 bases. Germline loops: CDR1 MGHRA, CDR2 YSYEKL. CDR3 length: 16 amino acids. V lost 2 bases and J lost 8; bases outside the gene matches: 11. CDR3 loop: CASSQLRTGGAEGYTF. The CDR3, as DNA: TGCGCCAGCAGCCAACTTAGGACAGGGGGTGCGGAAGGCTACACCTTC.

J is TRBJ1-5 and V is TRBV15, with a weak D call TRBD1 (5 bases). The CDR3 consists of 14 residues. Trimming cost V 5 bases and J 5 bases, with 13 bases left between them. CDR1 is LNHNV, CDR2 YYDKDF, per germline (reference sequence). CDR3 sequence reads: CATSAKIRDQPQHF. As DNA, the CDR3 is TGTGCCACCAGCGCGAAGATCAGGGATCAGCCCCAGCATTTT.

This chain uses TRBV4-1 with TRBJ2-5; the match to TRBD1 covers 9 bases. J was trimmed by 4 bases and V by 0 bases; bases with no gene match: 6. Germline CDR1 MGHRA, CDR2 YSYEKL. The CDR3 length is 16 residues. The CDR3 DNA follows: TGCGCCAGCAGCCAAGATGGGAACAGGGGGCTAGAGACCCAGTACTTC. This sequence encodes CASSQDGNRGLETQYF.

The CDR3 sequence: CASSQVWTGGYEQYF. The CDR3 region has the DNA TGTGCCAGCAGCCAAGTATGGACAGGGGGGTACGAGCAGTACTTC. This sequence joins TRBV3-1 (or the pseudogene TRBV3-2) and TRBJ2-7; 10 bases map to TRBD1. V was clipped by 1 base and J by 4 bases; unmatched bases: 4. Germline V gene data show CDR1 as LGHDT and CDR2 as YNNKEL (reference sequence). This CDR3 contains 15 residues.

The V and J genes are TRBV3-1 (or the pseudogene TRBV3-2) and TRBJ1-2, with D possibly TRBD1 on 6 matching bases. The ends were cut back, 2 bases at V and 8 bases at J, with 18 bases in the middle. The CDR3 is 15 amino acids. CDR1 is LGHDT, CDR2 YNNKEL, per germline (reference sequence). DNA for the CDR3: TGTGCCAGCAGCCAAATGCCCGTGGACAGTAGCGGCTACACCTTC. Its translation: CASSQMPVDSSGYTF.

The chain combines TRBV4-1 with TRBJ1-4; no clear D. The V gene's germline CDR1 is MGHRA and CDR2 YSYEKL. The V gene lost 3 bases and the J gene lost 2 bases, with 13 bases spanning the gap. The CDR3 has 16 residues. This CDR3 is CASSQTPFRTNEKLFF. The CDR3 DNA is TGCGCCAGCAGCCAGACACCGTTCCGCACTAATGAAAAACTGTTTTTT.

The chain uses TRBV5-1 and TRBJ2-7, with 8 nucleotides matching TRBD1. Germline values: CDR1 SGHRS, CDR2 YFSETQ. This CDR3 has 14 amino acids. The junction had 8 bases not matched to a gene; V was cut back by 2 bases and J by 7 bases. The CDR3 DNA reads as TGCGCCAGCAGCTTATTAGGACAGGGCGGAGAGCAGTACTTC. It yields the protein CASSLLGQGGEQYF.

This CDR3 is CASRPGWSNYGYTF. In nucleotides, the CDR3 is TGTGCCAGCAGGCCAGGGTGGAGTAACTATGGCTACACCTTC. The chain recombines TRBV5-4 with TRBJ1-2, with D possibly being TRBD1 (5 bases). Germline V gene data show CDR1 as SGHNT and CDR2 as YYREEE (reference sequence). The CDR3 spans 14 residues. With 5 bases removed from V and 1 base from J, the gap between germline ends came to 12 bases.

The V gene is TRBV7-2, the J gene TRBJ2-7, with a possible D match to TRBD1 (5 bases). The CDR3 is 17 amino acids. The V and J ends lost 4 bases and 4 bases respectively, with 23 bases between them. Germline V gives CDR1 SGHTA, CDR2 FQGNSA. CDR3 coding DNA: TGTGCCAGCAGCTCCCGGTTTGGGGCAGGCCAGAGTTACGAGCAGTACTTC. Amino acids: CASSSRFGAGQSYEQYF.

The chain joins TRBV28 to TRBJ2-5; 10 bases are shared with TRBD2. CDR1 is MDHEN, CDR2 SYDVKM, per germline. There are 17 residues in the CDR3. J gave up 5 bases and V 2 bases, and 11 bases lay outside the gene matches. The CDR3 sequence: CASSLLVGGTSEETQYF. CDR3 nucleotides: TGTGCCAGCAGTTTACTCGTTGGTGGGACTAGCGAGGAGACCCAGTACTTC.

In its sample, this clone was seen once. CDR3 in DNA: TGTGCCAGTAGAAAAGGATGGGGGGGGTCAGATACGCAGTATTTT. Residues: CASRKGWGGSDTQYF. This rearrangement joins TRBV19 to TRBJ2-3; TRBD2 matches at 7 bases. The CDR3 extends over 15 amino acids. CDR1 and CDR2 (germline): LNHDA, SQIVND (reference sequence). J gave up 4 bases and V 6 bases, and 10 bases lay outside the gene matches.

The chain carries TRBV18 and TRBJ1-1; 7 bases are shared with TRBD1. The CDR3 spans 12 residues. The ends lost 5 bases at V and 8 bases at J; junction bases unmatched: 5. Germline V gene lookup returns CDR1 KGHSH and CDR2 LQKENI. CDR3 sequence (DNA): TGTGCCAGCTCAGACAGGGTTGCAGAAGCTTTCTTT. Translated, it gives CASSDRVAEAFF.

This clone occurred once. J is TRBJ1-2 and V is TRBV3-1 (or the pseudogene TRBV3-2); TRBD1 is a possible D gene (5 bases). V was clipped by 7 bases and J by 8 bases, with 20 bases between them. This CDR3 has 14 amino acids. CDR1 and CDR2 from the germline V gene are LGHDT and YNNKEL (reference sequence). This CDR3 reads CASNLKGIGAGYTF. The DNA of the CDR3 is TGTGCCAGCAACCTCAAGGGTATAGGGGCGGGCTACACCTTC.

This clone occurred a few times. Here the CDR3 DNA reads TGTGCCAGCAGCCAAGGGCCCGGGAATAATTCACCCCTCCACTTT. Protein product: CASSQGPGNNSPLHF. V usage is TRBV3-1 (or the pseudogene TRBV3-2) and J usage is TRBJ1-6; D remains unclear. V was clipped by 1 base and J by 5 bases, with 9 bases between them. The CDR3 is 15 residues long. Germline V gene lookup returns CDR1 LGHDT and CDR2 YNNKEL (reference sequence).

The chain combines TRBV4-1 with TRBJ1-3; D gene unclear. CDR1 MGHRA and CDR2 YSYEKL come from the germline V gene. The CDR3 is 14 residues long. V gave up 5 bases and J gave up 4 bases, with 12 bases separating them. This chain's CDR3 is CASSKQTMGNTIYF. In nucleotides, the CDR3 is TGCGCCAGCAGCAAACAGACAATGGGAAACACCATATATTTT.

The CDR3 region is CASSSRDSAVYTQYF. The CDR3, as DNA: TGTGCCAGCAGCTCCCGGGACTCGGCGGTATATACGCAGTATTTT. This sequence joins TRBV9 and TRBJ2-3; D possibly corresponds to TRBD2 (6 bases). This CDR3 is 15 amino acids long. CDR1 is SGDLS and CDR2 is YYNGEE in the germline V gene. V was shortened by 4 bases and J by 7 bases, with 19 bases between the two germline ends.